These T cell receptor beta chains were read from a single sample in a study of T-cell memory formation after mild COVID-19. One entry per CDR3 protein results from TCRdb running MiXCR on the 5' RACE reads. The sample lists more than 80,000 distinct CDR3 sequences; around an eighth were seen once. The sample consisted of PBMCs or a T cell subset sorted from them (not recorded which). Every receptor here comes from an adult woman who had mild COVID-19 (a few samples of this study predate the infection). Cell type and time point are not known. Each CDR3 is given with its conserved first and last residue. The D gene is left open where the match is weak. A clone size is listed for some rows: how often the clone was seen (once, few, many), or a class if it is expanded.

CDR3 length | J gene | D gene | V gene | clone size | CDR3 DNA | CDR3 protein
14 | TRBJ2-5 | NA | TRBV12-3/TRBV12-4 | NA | TGTGCCAGCAGTTTGACAGCGTACCAAGAGACCCAGTACTTC | CASSLTAYQETQYF
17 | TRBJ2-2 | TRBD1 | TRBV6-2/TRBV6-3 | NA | TGTGCCAGCAGTTACTCGTTAAGGACAGGGAGCACCGGGGAGCTGTTTTTT | CASSYSLRTGSTGELFF
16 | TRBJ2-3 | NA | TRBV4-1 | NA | TGCGCCAGCAGCCAAGATCGTCCCTCAGGAGGAGATACGCAGTATTTT | CASSQDRPSGGDTQYF
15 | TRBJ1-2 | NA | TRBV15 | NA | TGTGCCACCAGCAGAGATCGAGGAGCTATGAATGGCTACACCTTC | CATSRDRGAMNGYTF
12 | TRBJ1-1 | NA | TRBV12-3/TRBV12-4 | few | TGTGCCAGCAGTTTAGGGCACTTTGAAGCTTTCTTT | CASSLGHFEAFF
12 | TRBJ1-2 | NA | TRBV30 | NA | TGTGCCTGTTGGGGCGGAGCGAATGGCTACACCTTC | CACWGGANGYTF
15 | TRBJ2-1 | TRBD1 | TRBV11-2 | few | TGTGCCAGCAGCTCCCGGGACAGGGGTTACAATGAGCAGTTCTTC | CASSSRDRGYNEQFF
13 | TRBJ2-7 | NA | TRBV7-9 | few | TGTGCCAGCAGCCACCGAAGGGGTTACGAGCAGTACTTC | CASSHRRGYEQYF
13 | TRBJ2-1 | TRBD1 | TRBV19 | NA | TGTGCCACCGCGGACAGGGCCTACAATGAGCAGTTCTTC | CATADRAYNEQFF
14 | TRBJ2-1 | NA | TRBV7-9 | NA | TGTGCCAGCAGCCCCACTTCTAGCTTCAATGAGCAGTTCTTC | CASSPTSSFNEQFF
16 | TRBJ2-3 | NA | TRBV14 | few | TGTGCCAGCAGCCTAGAGGAGGGGGGGCTCACAGATACGCAGTATTTT | CASSLEEGGLTDTQYF
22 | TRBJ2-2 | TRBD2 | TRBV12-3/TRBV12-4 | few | TGTGCCAGCAGTTTAGTTACCCTCGAGGGGACTAGCGGGATGGCGAACACCGGGGAGCTGTTTTTT | CASSLVTLEGTSGMANTGELFF
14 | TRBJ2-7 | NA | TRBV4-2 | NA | TGTGCCAGCAGCCCCTGGGACCCGAGCTACGAGCAGTACTTC | CASSPWDPSYEQYF